Each of the 15 T cell receptor beta chains below was sequenced from the same sample in a study of T cells after yellow fever vaccination. TCRdb re-called the 5' RACE reads through MiXCR, storing one row per CDR3 protein. The table lists around 300,000 distinct CDR3 sequences, 3.5% to 4.5% of them singletons. The sequences come from PBMCs, collected 15 days after the yellow fever booster vaccination. Receptors originate from a man aged 18-30 years who received the YFV17D yellow fever vaccine.

This clonotype was detected ten times or more. The chain is built from TRBV5-1 and TRBJ2-2; unclear D gene. Trimming left V 4 bases short and J 7 bases short, with 11 bases between. Germline V gives CDR1 SGHRS, CDR2 YFSETQ. The CDR3 is 13 amino acids. In DNA, the CDR3 is TGCGCCAGCAGCCTGGAAGTAGTCGGGGAGCTGTTTTTT. This gives the protein CASSLEVVGELFF.

The V call is TRBV12-2, the J call TRBJ1-3; TRBD1 is the table's D call and was not checked against the DNA. TRBV12-2 is listed as a pseudogene. The CDR3 consists of 17 residues. The CDR3 region is CASRQEGQNKAGNTIYF. Here the CDR3 DNA reads TGTGCAAGTCGCCAAGAGGGACAGAACAAAGCTGGAAACACCATATATTTT.

This clonotype was seen more than once but under ten times. This chain joins TRBV7-2 and TRBJ2-1; D possibly uses TRBD1 or TRBD2 (5 bases each). Germline assignment: CDR1 SGHTA and CDR2 FQGNSA. The CDR3 extends over 18 amino acids. V dropped 0 bases and J dropped 4 bases, with 19 bases sitting between them. CDR3: CASSLAPGPLTPYNEQFF. The CDR3 bases are TGTGCCAGCAGCTTAGCGCCGGGACCCCTAACCCCTTACAATGAGCAGTTCTTC.

The chain combines TRBV5-1 with TRBJ2-7, with D perhaps TRBD1 (8 bases). The CDR3 loop spans 14 amino acids. Germline CDR1 is SGHRS and CDR2 is YFSETQ. Trimming removed 4 bases at V and 3 bases at J, with 14 bases between. The CDR3 sequence: CASSRGDRNYEQYV. DNA for the CDR3: TGCGCCAGCAGCCGGGGGGACAGGAACTACGAGCAGTACGTC.

The rearrangement links TRBV5-6 to TRBJ1-3; no reliable D call. V dropped 0 bases and J dropped 0 bases, with 7 bases sitting between them. Per the germline V gene, CDR1 is SGHDT and CDR2 is YYEEEE. The CDR3 runs 15 residues. This chain's CDR3 is CASSLAFASGNTIYF. CDR3 coding DNA: TGTGCCAGCAGCTTGGCCTTTGCCTCTGGAAACACCATATATTTT.

This clonotype was counted many times. CDR3 region: CASSLGFLLNEQFF. CDR3 coding DNA: TGTGCCAGCAGCTTAGGTTTCTTATTGAATGAGCAGTTCTTC. The gene calls are TRBV7-9 and TRBJ2-1; D not resolved. Germline CDR1 is SEHNR and CDR2 is FQNEAQ (reference sequence). Trimming removed 1 base at V and 7 bases at J, with 11 bases between. The CDR3 runs 14 residues.

This clonotype was counted many times. The CDR3 nucleotides are TGTGCCAGCAGGGACACCTTGGGGGAGACCCAGTACTTC. Translating it yields CASRDTLGETQYF. The chain uses TRBV12-3 or TRBV12-4 and TRBJ2-5; tentative D call: TRBD1 (5 bases). The CDR3 spans 13 residues. V shed 6 bases and J shed 5 bases, with 13 bases lying between them.

The chain carries TRBV7-2 and TRBJ2-3; D may be TRBD2 (6 bases). Trimming took off 5 bases at V and 2 bases at J, with 11 bases between the two ends. Per germline, CDR1 SGHTA and CDR2 FQGNSA. CDR3 length equals 14 residues. CDR3: CASSRDWVTDTQYF. In DNA, the CDR3 is TGTGCCAGCAGCCGGGACTGGGTCACAGATACGCAGTATTTT.

The gene calls are TRBV27 and TRBJ1-5; possibly TRBD1 for D (6 bases). V was pared by 5 bases and J by 6 bases, with 14 bases between. The CDR3 is 14 residues long. Germline V gene data show CDR1 as MNHEY and CDR2 as SMNVEV (reference sequence). CDR3: CASSPRDKTQPQHF. The CDR3 DNA reads TGTGCCAGCAGTCCCCGGGACAAAACTCAGCCCCAGCATTTT.

The chain couples TRBV3-1 to TRBJ2-3; 7 bases line up with TRBD2. In germline, CDR1 is LGHDT, CDR2 YNNKEL (reference sequence). Losses at the gene ends were 4 bases for V and 1 base for J; bases not matched to a gene: 14. This CDR3 has 18 amino acids. The CDR3 reads CASSLRDSWGGRTDTQYF. The CDR3 nucleotides read TGTGCCAGCAGCCTGAGGGACTCTTGGGGGGGACGCACAGATACGCAGTATTTT.

This clonotype was observed a handful of times. CDR3 nucleotides: TGTGCCAGCACGAGTGAGGACAGAAAACTGTTTTTT. Translating gives CASTSEDRKLFF. V gene TRBV6-1 combines with J gene TRBJ1-4; possibly TRBD1 for D (6 bases). The germline V and J ends were trimmed by 7 bases and 10 bases, with 13 bases remaining between them. The CDR3 has 12 amino acids. Per the germline V gene, CDR1 is MNHNS and CDR2 is SASEGT.

J is TRBJ1-2 and V is TRBV6-6, with a possible D match to TRBD1 (5 bases). The CDR3 length is 12 residues. The germline gives CDR1 MNHNY, CDR2 SVGAGI (reference sequence). V was pared by 6 bases and J by 4 bases, with 9 bases between. CDR3 nucleotide sequence: TGTGCCAGCAGCTCAGGGTTCTATGGCTACACCTTC. Protein sequence: CASSSGFYGYTF.

Concerning this clonotype itself: A much larger clonotype is one base distant, so this may be a read error. This sequence joins TRBV10-1 and TRBJ2-7; D is perhaps TRBD2 (6 bases). The CDR3 loop spans 16 amino acids. Germline-derived CDR1 and CDR2 are WNHNN and SYGVQD (reference sequence). CDR3 residues: CASCESIGGTPIRRYF. The CDR3 coding sequence is TGCGCCAGCTGTGAGTCGATTGGGGGGACCCCTATTCGGCGGTACTTC.

This clonotype was recorded at least ten times. The chain uses TRBV6-6 and TRBJ1-1, with D perhaps TRBD1 (5 bases). CDR3 length: 14 amino acids. Trimming shortened V by 4 bases and J by 5 bases, and 14 bases separated the two germline ends. Germline V gene sequence: CDR1 MNHNY, CDR2 SVGAGI (reference sequence). This CDR3 is CASSSTRGETEAFF. The CDR3 coding sequence is TGTGCCAGCAGTTCAACCCGGGGGGAGACTGAAGCTTTCTTT.

At least ten counts were recorded for this clonotype. The chain carries TRBV2 and TRBJ1-2; TRBD1 is a possible D gene (5 bases). This CDR3 spans 12 amino acids. Per the germline V gene, CDR1 is SNHLY and CDR2 is FYNNEI. Trimming took off 8 bases at V and 1 base at J, with 8 bases between the two ends. Here the CDR3 reads CASEGNNYGYTF. The CDR3 coding sequence is TGTGCCAGCGAGGGGAATAACTATGGCTACACCTTC.